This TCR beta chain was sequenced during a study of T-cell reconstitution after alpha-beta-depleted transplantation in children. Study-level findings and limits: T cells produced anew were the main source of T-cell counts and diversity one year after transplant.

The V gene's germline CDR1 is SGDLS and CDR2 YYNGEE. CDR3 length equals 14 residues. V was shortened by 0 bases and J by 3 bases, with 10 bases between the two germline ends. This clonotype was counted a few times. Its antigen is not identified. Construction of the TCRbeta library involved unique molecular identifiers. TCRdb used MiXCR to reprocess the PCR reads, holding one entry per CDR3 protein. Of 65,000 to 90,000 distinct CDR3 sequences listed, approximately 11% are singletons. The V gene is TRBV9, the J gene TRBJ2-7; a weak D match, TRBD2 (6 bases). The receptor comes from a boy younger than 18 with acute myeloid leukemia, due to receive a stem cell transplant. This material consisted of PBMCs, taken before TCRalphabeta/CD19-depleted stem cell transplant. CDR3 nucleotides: TGTGCCAGCAGCGTAGGATCCGGGGGCTACGAGCAGTACTTC. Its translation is CASSVGSGGYEQYF. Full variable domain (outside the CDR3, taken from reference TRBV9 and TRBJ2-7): DSGVTQTPKHLITATGQRVTLRCSPRSGDLSVYWYQQSLDQGLQFLIQYYNGEERAKGNILERFSAQQFPDLHSELNLSSLELGDSALYFCASSVGSGGYEQYFGPGTRLTVT.